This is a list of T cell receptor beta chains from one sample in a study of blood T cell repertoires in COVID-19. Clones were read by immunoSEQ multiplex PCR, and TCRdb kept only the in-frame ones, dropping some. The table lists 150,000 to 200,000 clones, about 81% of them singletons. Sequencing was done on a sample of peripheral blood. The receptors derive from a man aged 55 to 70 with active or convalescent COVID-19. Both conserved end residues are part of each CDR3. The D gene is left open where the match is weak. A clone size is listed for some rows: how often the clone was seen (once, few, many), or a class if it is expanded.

TGTGCCAGCAGTGAATCCCCCGGAAGGGGGTACAATGAGCAGTTCTTC,CASSESPGRGYNEQFF,NA,TRBV2,NA,TRBJ2-1
TGCGCCAGCAGCCAAAACATTAATTTTGACTATGGCTACACCTTC,CASSQNINFDYGYTF,NA,TRBV4-1,NA,TRBJ1-2
TGTGCCAGCAGCCTCTGGACTAGCGCCGGGGGTACGCAGTATTTT,CASSLWTSAGGTQYF,TRBD2,TRBV7-2,NA,TRBJ2-3
TGCGCCAGCAGCTTGCAGGGGCAGGGGAACACCATATATTTT,CASSLQGQGNTIYF,NA,TRBV5-1,once,TRBJ1-3
TGCGCCAGCAGTGAAAGCGGGAGCAAAGAGACCCAGTACTTC,CASSESGSKETQYF,TRBD2,TRBV10-1,NA,TRBJ2-5
TGCGCCAGCAGCCAAGAACCGGGGTATGGCTACACCTTC,CASSQEPGYGYTF,NA,TRBV4-1,NA,TRBJ1-2
TGTGCCAGCAGTGAAAGGGGACCCTCCTCGACTAGTACGCTTTACGAGCAGTACTTC,CASSERGPSSTSTLYEQYF,NA,TRBV6-1,NA,TRBJ2-7
TGTGCCAGCAGCTTAAGACAGCTAAGTAGGATGAACACTGAAGCTTTCTTT,CASSLRQLSRMNTEAFF,NA,TRBV13,NA,TRBJ1-1
TGTGCCACCAGCAGAGGGCTCGCTAAATCCAGGGGGCGCTACGAGCAGTACTTC,CATSRGLAKSRGRYEQYF,TRBD1,TRBV15,NA,TRBJ2-7
TGCGCCAGCAGCCAAGATCAGGGGCTCTTAATCGGTGAAAGGGAGCTGTTTTTT,CASSQDQGLLIGERELFF,NA,TRBV4-1,NA,TRBJ2-2
TGTGCCAGCAGCGTAGACGGGAGCAATCAGCCCCAGCATTTT,CASSVDGSNQPQHF,NA,TRBV9,many,TRBJ1-5
TGTGCCAGCAGCCACCCGGGACTAGCGGGAGACTGGGATACGCAGTATTTT,CASSHPGLAGDWDTQYF,TRBD2,TRBV16,few,TRBJ2-3
TGTGCCAGCAGTTCCCGGGACAGGGGGCTGAACGAGCAGTACTTC,CASSSRDRGLNEQYF,TRBD1,TRBV28,NA,TRBJ2-7
TGTGCCAGCTCACCACCTGCCCAGGGGGCCGAAAAACTGTTTTTT,CASSPPAQGAEKLFF,TRBD1,TRBV18,NA,TRBJ1-4
TGTGCCAGCAAGGAGGACCTACCCTCCACAGATACGCAGTATTTT,CASKEDLPSTDTQYF,NA,TRBV25-1,once,TRBJ2-3
TGTGCCAGCAGCGGTGGGACTAGCGGGAGAGGAGAGACCCAGTACTTC,CASSGGTSGRGETQYF,TRBD2,TRBV2,once,TRBJ2-5
TGTGCCAGCAGTGACTCGGACAGGGATGAGCAGTTCTTC,CASSDSDRDEQFF,TRBD1,TRBV6-4,NA,TRBJ2-1
TGTGCCAGCAGCCCTCGTGGGACTAGCGGGATCGGTGAGCAGTTCTTC,CASSPRGTSGIGEQFF,TRBD2,TRBV13,NA,TRBJ2-1
TGTGCCAGCAGTTGGGACGGGGGATACGAGCAGTACTTC,CASSWDGGYEQYF,NA,TRBV12-3/TRBV12-4,NA,TRBJ2-7
TGTGCCAGCCACTCAAACAATGAGCAGTTCTTC,CASHSNNEQFF,NA,TRBV28,many,TRBJ2-1
TGTGCCAGCAGCCAAGACCCAAGGGGGCTGAGCACTGAAGCTTTCTTT,CASSQDPRGLSTEAFF,TRBD1,TRBV3-1/TRBV3-2,once,TRBJ1-1
TGTGCCAGCAGCCCTAGGACAGCGGCTAATGAAAAACTGTTTTTT,CASSPRTAANEKLFF,NA,TRBV9,NA,TRBJ1-4
TGTGCCAGCAGCTTGGATTTGGCAGCGGCCTGGGAGACCCAGTACTTC,CASSLDLAAAWETQYF,NA,TRBV7-8,NA,TRBJ2-5
TGTGCCAGCAGCTTGTGGACAGGGGACCACGAGCAGTACTTC,CASSLWTGDHEQYF,TRBD1,TRBV5-6,NA,TRBJ2-7
TGTGCCAGCAGTTTTATGGGACAGGGGAATTCACCCCTCCACTTT,CASSFMGQGNSPLHF,TRBD1,TRBV6-5,NA,TRBJ1-6
TGTGCCAGCAGTTTATCTGTCGGGACAGCCTATGGCTACACCTTC,CASSLSVGTAYGYTF,TRBD1,TRBV27,NA,TRBJ1-2
TGTGCCAGCAGTTTAGGGGTTGCAGGGGAGGGTTTCTTT,CASSLGVAGEGFF,NA,TRBV12-3/TRBV12-4,once,TRBJ1-1
TGTGCCAGCTCACCTAAATCGACAGGGGACAAAGAAAAACTGTTTTTT,CASSPKSTGDKEKLFF,TRBD1,TRBV18,NA,TRBJ1-4
TGCAGCGTCATGACAGGGGGAGGAGAAGAGACCCAGTACTTC,CSVMTGGGEETQYF,TRBD1,TRBV29-1,NA,TRBJ2-5
TGCGCCAGCAGCCCGGGGGTACTTTACCTCTCCTACGAGCAGTACTTC,CASSPGVLYLSYEQYF,NA,TRBV5-1,NA,TRBJ2-7
TGTGCCAGCAGCCCCCCTAAGGGCTACAGGCCGAATGAGCAGTTCTTC,CASSPPKGYRPNEQFF,NA,TRBV11-2,once,TRBJ2-1
TGTGCCACCGCGTCAGGGGGCGTGGACACCGGGGAGCTGTTTTTT,CATASGGVDTGELFF,TRBD1,TRBV10-3,NA,TRBJ2-2
TGTGCCAGCAGTCCCCCGACAGTCTATGGCTACACCTTC,CASSPPTVYGYTF,NA,TRBV28,NA,TRBJ1-2
TGCGCCAGCAGCACCGGGACAGGGCGTGAAAAACTGTTTTTT,CASSTGTGREKLFF,TRBD1,TRBV5-1,NA,TRBJ1-4
TGTGCCAGCAGGGCGGACATTTACGAGCAGTACTTC,CASRADIYEQYF,NA,TRBV2,NA,TRBJ2-7
TGCGCCAGCAGCTTGCCCAGCGGGGGGAACACCGGGGAGCTGTTTTTT,CASSLPSGGNTGELFF,TRBD2,TRBV5-1,once,TRBJ2-2
TGTGCCAGCACCCCCTTGGGGCTCGGGGAGCAGTTCTTC,CASTPLGLGEQFF,NA,TRBV2,few,TRBJ2-1
TGTGCCAGCACCGCCCCCACCGGCCAGGGCGCACAAGAGACCCAGTACTTC,CASTAPTGQGAQETQYF,NA,TRBV28,NA,TRBJ2-5
TGTGCCAGCAGTGTAGGGGGGAACACTGAAGCTTTCTTT,CASSVGGNTEAFF,NA,TRBV2,NA,TRBJ1-1
TGTGCCAGCAGTTACAGCGGGAGGGATATTCAGTACTTC,CASSYSGRDIQYF,TRBD2,TRBV6-5,NA,TRBJ2-4
TGCGCCAGCAGCCAAGGGTCGCAGGGGAACACTGAAGCTTTCTTT,CASSQGSQGNTEAFF,NA,TRBV4-1,few,TRBJ1-1
TGTGCCAGCAGCGTTTCAGGGGACACTGAAGCTTTCTTT,CASSVSGDTEAFF,NA,TRBV9,NA,TRBJ1-1
TGTGCCAGCAGCCCCCATTGGGGGGGCGAGCAGTACTTC,CASSPHWGGEQYF,TRBD2,TRBV11-3,NA,TRBJ2-7
TGTGCCAGCAGAGCCGGGATCTCTGGAAACACCATATATTTT,CASRAGISGNTIYF,NA,TRBV2,NA,TRBJ1-3
TGTGCCAGCAGCTCATCAGTGAACACTGAAGCTTTCTTT,CASSSSVNTEAFF,NA,TRBV7-3,NA,TRBJ1-1
TGCGCCAGCAGCTTACATTCGACTAGCGGGTATTCCTACAATGAGCAGTTCTTC,CASSLHSTSGYSYNEQFF,TRBD2,TRBV5-1,NA,TRBJ2-1
TGCGCCAGCAGACAGAGCTATAATGAAAAACTGTTTTTT,CASRQSYNEKLFF,NA,TRBV23-1,NA,TRBJ1-4
TGTGCCAGCAGCTTAGAGGCAGGGGTGAGCTCTGGAAACACCATATATTTT,CASSLEAGVSSGNTIYF,NA,TRBV7-6,NA,TRBJ1-3
TGTGCCAGCACTTTGGAGAGGGGGTACTACAATGAGCAGTTCTTC,CASTLERGYYNEQFF,NA,TRBV28,NA,TRBJ2-1
TGTGCCAGTAGGGGGACTAGCGGGAGCGGTTACCAAGAGACCCAGTACTTC,CASRGTSGSGYQETQYF,TRBD2,TRBV19,NA,TRBJ2-5
TGTGCCAGCAGCGTAGGACAGGGCGAAGGGGATCAGCCCCAGCATTTT,CASSVGQGEGDQPQHF,TRBD1,TRBV7-9,NA,TRBJ1-5
TGTGCCAGCGGGGTTCAGGGGGCTTCGAACACCGGGGAGCTGTTTTTT,CASGVQGASNTGELFF,TRBD1,TRBV3-1/TRBV3-2,NA,TRBJ2-2